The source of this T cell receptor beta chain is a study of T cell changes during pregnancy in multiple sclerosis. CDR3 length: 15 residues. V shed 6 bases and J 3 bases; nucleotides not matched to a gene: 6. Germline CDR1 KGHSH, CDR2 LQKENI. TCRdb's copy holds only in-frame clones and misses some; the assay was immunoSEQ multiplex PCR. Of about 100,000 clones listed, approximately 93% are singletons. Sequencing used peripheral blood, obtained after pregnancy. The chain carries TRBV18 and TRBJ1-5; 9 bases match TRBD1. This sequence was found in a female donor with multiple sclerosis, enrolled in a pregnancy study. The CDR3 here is CASSRGQGHNQPQHF. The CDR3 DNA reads TGTGCCAGCTCCCGCGGACAGGGGCACAATCAGCCCCAGCATTTT.